This is a list of T cell receptor beta chains from one sample in a study of cytomegalovirus exposure and HLA in healthy donors. The assay was immunoSEQ multiplex PCR, and TCRdb's table has in-frame clones only and misses some. The table lists about 93,000 clones, around 78% of them singletons, with over 0.5% in the top ten. The sample was PBMCs. The origin of the receptors is a man aged 25 to 40 in good health and CMV-seronegative. Each CDR3 is given with its conserved first and last residue. Fields, in order: V gene, J gene, clone size, D gene, CDR3 DNA, CDR3 protein. D genes are given only for firm matches. Not every row has a clone size; where given, it reads once, few, many or a size class.

v_gene: TRBV7-9
j_gene: TRBJ1-2
abundance: NA
d_gene: TRBD1
CDR3nt: TGTGCCAGCAGCGCCCCAGACAGGGGGTGGGATGGCTACACCTTC
CDR3aa: CASSAPDRGWDGYTF

v_gene: TRBV6-5
j_gene: TRBJ2-1
abundance: NA
d_gene: TRBD1
CDR3nt: TGTGCCAGCCAATCGGGACAGATGTACAATGAGCAGTTCTTC
CDR3aa: CASQSGQMYNEQFF

v_gene: TRBV27
j_gene: TRBJ1-1
abundance: NA
d_gene: NA
CDR3nt: TGTGCCAGCACCCGATGGCAGGGGAACACTGAAGCTTTCTTT
CDR3aa: CASTRWQGNTEAFF

v_gene: TRBV9
j_gene: TRBJ1-3
abundance: NA
d_gene: NA
CDR3nt: TGTGCCAGCAGCGTAGCCCATCAGGGGCTTGGAAACACCATATATTTT
CDR3aa: CASSVAHQGLGNTIYF

v_gene: TRBV2
j_gene: TRBJ1-2
abundance: few
d_gene: NA
CDR3nt: TGTGCCAGTAGCGGAGGGGATGGCTACACCTTC
CDR3aa: CASSGGDGYTF

v_gene: TRBV14
j_gene: TRBJ2-7
abundance: NA
d_gene: TRBD1
CDR3nt: TGTGCCAGCAGCCAAGTTATAGGCCGGGACAGGGCCAACGAGCAGTACTTC
CDR3aa: CASSQVIGRDRANEQYF

v_gene: TRBV27
j_gene: TRBJ1-1
abundance: NA
d_gene: NA
CDR3nt: TGTGCCAGCAGTTTGGTCGCGGCTAACTTCGGGAACACTGAAGCTTTCTTT
CDR3aa: CASSLVAANFGNTEAFF

v_gene: TRBV9
j_gene: TRBJ1-2
abundance: NA
d_gene: NA
CDR3nt: TGTGCCAGCAGCGTAGCGGGAGTACCTAGCTATGGCTACACCTTC
CDR3aa: CASSVAGVPSYGYTF

v_gene: TRBV5-1
j_gene: TRBJ1-4
abundance: few
d_gene: TRBD1
CDR3nt: TGCGCCAGCAGCTTGGTAGGGACAGTTCATGAAAAACTGTTTTTT
CDR3aa: CASSLVGTVHEKLFF

v_gene: TRBV6-5
j_gene: TRBJ1-2
abundance: NA
d_gene: NA
CDR3nt: TGTGCCAGCAGGGAGACAGCCTGGGTAAATGGCTACACCTTC
CDR3aa: CASRETAWVNGYTF

v_gene: TRBV11-2
j_gene: TRBJ2-2
abundance: NA
d_gene: NA
CDR3nt: TGTGCCAGCACCTTCTTAACCTGGGCCAGGAACACCGGGGAGCTGTTTTTT
CDR3aa: CASTFLTWARNTGELFF

v_gene: TRBV6-5
j_gene: TRBJ2-1
abundance: NA
d_gene: TRBD2
CDR3nt: TGTGCCAGCGCCCGCGGGAGGCCCTTGTACAATGAGCAGTTCTTC
CDR3aa: CASARGRPLYNEQFF

v_gene: TRBV10-3
j_gene: TRBJ1-3
abundance: NA
d_gene: NA
CDR3nt: TGTGCCATCCGACAGGAAAACACCATATATTTT
CDR3aa: CAIRQENTIYF

v_gene: TRBV5-6
j_gene: TRBJ1-5
abundance: few
d_gene: NA
CDR3nt: TGTGCCAGCAGCATTGACAGAAATCAGCCCCAGCATTTT
CDR3aa: CASSIDRNQPQHF

v_gene: TRBV7-2
j_gene: TRBJ2-5
abundance: NA
d_gene: NA
CDR3nt: TGTGCCAGCAGGAAGGGGACTCTCTATCAAGAGACCCAGTACTTC
CDR3aa: CASRKGTLYQETQYF

v_gene: TRBV5-1
j_gene: TRBJ1-5
abundance: NA
d_gene: NA
CDR3nt: TGCGCCAGCAGCTTGTCAGGGGGCAATCAGCCCCAGCATTTT
CDR3aa: CASSLSGGNQPQHF

v_gene: TRBV4-1
j_gene: TRBJ1-5
abundance: NA
d_gene: NA
CDR3nt: TGCGCCAGCAGCCTTCTCGCGGATGGATTTCAGGGTCAGCCCCAGCATTTT
CDR3aa: CASSLLADGFQGQPQHF

v_gene: TRBV6-5
j_gene: TRBJ1-1
abundance: NA
d_gene: NA
CDR3nt: TGTGCCAGCTTTGGGGCAGGGAACACTGAAGCTTTCTTT
CDR3aa: CASFGAGNTEAFF

v_gene: TRBV23-1
j_gene: TRBJ1-2
abundance: NA
d_gene: TRBD1
CDR3nt: TGCGCCAGCAGCCCCACAGGGGATTTGAATGGCTACACCTTC
CDR3aa: CASSPTGDLNGYTF

v_gene: TRBV5-4
j_gene: TRBJ1-2
abundance: NA
d_gene: NA
CDR3nt: TGTGCCAGCGGAGAGGGAGGGGCCTATGGCTACACCTTC
CDR3aa: CASGEGGAYGYTF